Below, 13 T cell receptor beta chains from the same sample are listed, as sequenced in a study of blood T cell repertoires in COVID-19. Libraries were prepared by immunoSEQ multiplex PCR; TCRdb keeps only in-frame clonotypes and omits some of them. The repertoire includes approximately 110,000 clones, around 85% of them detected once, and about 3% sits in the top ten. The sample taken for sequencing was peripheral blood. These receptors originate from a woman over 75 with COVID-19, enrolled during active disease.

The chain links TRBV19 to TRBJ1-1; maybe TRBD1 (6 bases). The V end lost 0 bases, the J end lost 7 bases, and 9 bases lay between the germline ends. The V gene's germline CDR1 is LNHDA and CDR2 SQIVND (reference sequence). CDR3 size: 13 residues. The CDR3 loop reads CASSIEDRGEAFF. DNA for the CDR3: TGTGCCAGTAGTATAGAGGACAGAGGTGAAGCTTTCTTT.

The CDR3 loop reads CASSGGRTGNNSPLHF. CDR3 DNA sequence: TGTGCCAGCAGTGGAGGCCGGACAGGAAATAATTCACCCCTCCACTTT. The rearrangement links TRBV6-1 to TRBJ1-6, with 7 bases fitting TRBD1. The length of the CDR3 is 16 residues. V lost 4 bases to trimming and J lost 5 bases; unmatched junction nucleotides: 8. CDR1 is MNHNS and CDR2 is SASEGT in the germline V gene.

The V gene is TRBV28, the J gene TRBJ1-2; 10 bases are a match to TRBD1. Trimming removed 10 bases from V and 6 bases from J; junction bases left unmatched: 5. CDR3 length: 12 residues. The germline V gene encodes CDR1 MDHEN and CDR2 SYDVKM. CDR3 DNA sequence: TGTGCCATTGACAGGGGGCTTGATGGCTACACCTTC. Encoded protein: CAIDRGLDGYTF.

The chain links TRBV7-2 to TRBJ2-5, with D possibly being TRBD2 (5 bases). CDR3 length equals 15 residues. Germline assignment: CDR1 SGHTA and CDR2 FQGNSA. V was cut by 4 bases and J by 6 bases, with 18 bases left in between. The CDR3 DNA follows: TGTGCCAGCAGCTCCGCAGGTGAGAGGAGGCAGACCCAGTACTTC. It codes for CASSSAGERRQTQYF.

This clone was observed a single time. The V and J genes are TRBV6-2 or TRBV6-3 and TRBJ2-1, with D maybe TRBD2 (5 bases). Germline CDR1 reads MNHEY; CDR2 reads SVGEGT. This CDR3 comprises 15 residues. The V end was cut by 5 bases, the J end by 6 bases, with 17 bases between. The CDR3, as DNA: TGTGCCAGCAGTATGGACTTTCTAGTAGGCAATGAGCAGTTCTTC. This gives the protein CASSMDFLVGNEQFF.

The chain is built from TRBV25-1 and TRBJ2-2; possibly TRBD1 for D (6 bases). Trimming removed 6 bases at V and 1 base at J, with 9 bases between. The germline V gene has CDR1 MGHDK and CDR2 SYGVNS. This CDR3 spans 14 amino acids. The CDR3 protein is CASRETGNTGELFF. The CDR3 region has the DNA TGTGCCAGCAGGGAGACAGGGAACACCGGGGAGCTGTTTTTT.

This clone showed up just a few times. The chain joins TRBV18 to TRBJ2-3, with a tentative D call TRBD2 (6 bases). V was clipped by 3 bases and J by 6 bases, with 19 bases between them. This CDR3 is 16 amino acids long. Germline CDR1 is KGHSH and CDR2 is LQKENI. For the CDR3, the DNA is TGTGCCAGCTCACCGGACCGGACGGGGAGGTCGGATACGCAGTATTTT. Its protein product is CASSPDRTGRSDTQYF.

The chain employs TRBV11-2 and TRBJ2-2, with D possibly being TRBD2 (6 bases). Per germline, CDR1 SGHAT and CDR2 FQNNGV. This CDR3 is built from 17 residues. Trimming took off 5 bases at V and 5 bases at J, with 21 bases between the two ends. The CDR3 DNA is TGTGCCAGCAGCCCCTGGACCCCGGGAGTGAAAACCGGGGAGCTGTTTTTT. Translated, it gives CASSPWTPGVKTGELFF.

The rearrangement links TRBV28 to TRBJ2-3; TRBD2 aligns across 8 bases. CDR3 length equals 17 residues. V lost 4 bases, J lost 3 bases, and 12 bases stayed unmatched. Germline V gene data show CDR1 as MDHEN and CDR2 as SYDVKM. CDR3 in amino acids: CASSSSGRGGLTDTQYF. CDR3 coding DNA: TGTGCCAGCAGTTCCAGCGGGAGAGGGGGGTTGACAGATACGCAGTATTTT.

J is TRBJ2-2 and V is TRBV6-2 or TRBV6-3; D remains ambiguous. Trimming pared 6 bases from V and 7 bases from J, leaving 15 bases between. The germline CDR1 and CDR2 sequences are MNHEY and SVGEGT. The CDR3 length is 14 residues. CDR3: CASSFPTPGGELFF. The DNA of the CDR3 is TGTGCCAGCAGCTTTCCTACCCCCGGCGGGGAGCTGTTTTTT.

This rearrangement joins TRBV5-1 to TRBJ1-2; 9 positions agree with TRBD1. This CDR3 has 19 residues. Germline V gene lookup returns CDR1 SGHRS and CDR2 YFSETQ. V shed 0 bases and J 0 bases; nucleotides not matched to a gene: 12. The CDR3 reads CASSLDPGTGKRANYGYTF. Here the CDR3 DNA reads TGCGCCAGCAGCTTGGACCCCGGGACAGGGAAGAGAGCTAACTATGGCTACACCTTC.

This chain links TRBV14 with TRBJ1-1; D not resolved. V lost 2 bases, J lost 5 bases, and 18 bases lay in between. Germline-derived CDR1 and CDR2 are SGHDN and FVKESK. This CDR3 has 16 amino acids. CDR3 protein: CASSQRSGPRGTEAFF. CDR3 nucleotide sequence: TGTGCCAGCAGCCAAAGGTCTGGCCCCCGAGGGACTGAAGCTTTCTTT. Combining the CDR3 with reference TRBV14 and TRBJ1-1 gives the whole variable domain EAGVTQFPSHSVIEKGQTVTLRCDPISGHDNLYWYRRVMGKEIKFLLHFVKESKQDESGMPNNRFLAERTGGTYSTLKVQPAELEDSGVYFCASSQRSGPRGTEAFFGQGTRLTVV.

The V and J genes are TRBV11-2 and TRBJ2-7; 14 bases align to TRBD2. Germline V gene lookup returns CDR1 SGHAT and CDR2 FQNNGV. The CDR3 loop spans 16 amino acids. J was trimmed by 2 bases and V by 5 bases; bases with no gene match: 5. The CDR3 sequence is CASSHAGLAGAYEQYF. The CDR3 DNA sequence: TGTGCCAGCAGCCACGCGGGACTAGCGGGAGCCTACGAGCAGTACTTC.